This is a list of T cell receptor beta chains from one sample in a study of cytomegalovirus exposure and HLA in healthy donors. TCRdb keeps only in-frame clones here, not all; method: immunoSEQ multiplex PCR. The top ten hold about 6% of the sample, which has 200,000 to 250,000 clones, 70% to 90% seen once. Material for sequencing was PBMCs. The origin of the receptors is a woman between 18 and 29 years old in good health and CMV-seronegative. Both conserved end residues are part of each CDR3. D genes are given only for firm matches. Some rows mark clone size as missing; the rest say once, few, many or name a class of expanded clone.

abundance: -; len: 14; d_gene: TRBD1; j_gene: TRBJ2-7; v_gene: TRBV6-5; CDR3nt: TGTGCCAGCAGTTACTCGACAGGGGGGTACGAGCAGTACTTC; CDR3aa: CASSYSTGGYEQYF
abundance: -; len: 18; d_gene: TRBD1; j_gene: TRBJ1-1; v_gene: TRBV4-2; CDR3nt: TGTGCCAGCAGCCAATCGACAGGGGGCGCAGGGGCTGACACTGAAGCTTTCTTT; CDR3aa: CASSQSTGGAGADTEAFF
abundance: once; len: 14; d_gene: TRBD2; j_gene: TRBJ2-2; v_gene: TRBV2; CDR3nt: TGTGCCAGTACTAGCGCTCCGAACACCGGGGAGCTGTTTTTT; CDR3aa: CASTSAPNTGELFF
abundance: medium-sized; len: 14; d_gene: -; j_gene: TRBJ1-1; v_gene: TRBV4-2; CDR3nt: TGTGCCAGCAGCCAAGATGGGTGGGGCACTGAAGCTTTCTTT; CDR3aa: CASSQDGWGTEAFF
abundance: -; len: 16; d_gene: TRBD2; j_gene: TRBJ2-1; v_gene: TRBV19; CDR3nt: TGTGCCAGTAGTATAGCAGGACTAGCCTCATACAATGAGCAGTTCTTC; CDR3aa: CASSIAGLASYNEQFF
abundance: -; len: 14; d_gene: TRBD2; j_gene: TRBJ2-5; v_gene: TRBV6-6; CDR3nt: TGTGCCAGCAGTGATCTAGCGGGCCAAGAGACCCAGTACTTC; CDR3aa: CASSDLAGQETQYF
abundance: few; len: 14; d_gene: -; j_gene: TRBJ1-1; v_gene: TRBV7-8; CDR3nt: TGTGCCAGCAGCCCCCGGGGTCCCGGCACTGAAGCTTTCTTT; CDR3aa: CASSPRGPGTEAFF
abundance: -; len: 15; d_gene: -; j_gene: TRBJ1-1; v_gene: TRBV5-1; CDR3nt: TGCGCCAGCAGCTTGGGGCAGGTGAAGAACACTGAAGCTTTCTTT; CDR3aa: CASSLGQVKNTEAFF
abundance: -; len: 16; d_gene: TRBD2; j_gene: TRBJ2-2; v_gene: TRBV2; CDR3nt: TGTGCCAGCAGTGTGGCGGGGGTAGCGAACACCGGGGAGCTGTTTTTT; CDR3aa: CASSVAGVANTGELFF
abundance: few; len: 14; d_gene: -; j_gene: TRBJ1-1; v_gene: TRBV5-4; CDR3nt: TGTGCCAGCAGCTTGGCCTGGGGGGGAACTGAAGCTTTCTTT; CDR3aa: CASSLAWGGTEAFF
abundance: -; len: 15; d_gene: -; j_gene: TRBJ2-2; v_gene: TRBV5-1; CDR3nt: TGCGCCAGCAGCTTGGTACGGGGAGGCTCCGGGGAGCTGTTTTTT; CDR3aa: CASSLVRGGSGELFF
abundance: -; len: 14; d_gene: -; j_gene: TRBJ2-3; v_gene: TRBV14; CDR3nt: TGTGCCAGCAGCCAAGACAGGGACAAAGATACGCAGTATTTT; CDR3aa: CASSQDRDKDTQYF
abundance: -; len: 13; d_gene: -; j_gene: TRBJ2-5; v_gene: TRBV18; CDR3nt: TGTGCCAGCTCACCACCGGGGAGGGAGACCCAGTACTTC; CDR3aa: CASSPPGRETQYF
abundance: -; len: 16; d_gene: -; j_gene: TRBJ2-4; v_gene: TRBV7-2; CDR3nt: TGTGCCAGCAGCTTTCGCTTGGGGGAAGCCAAAAACATTCAGTACTTC; CDR3aa: CASSFRLGEAKNIQYF
abundance: -; len: 13; d_gene: -; j_gene: TRBJ2-1; v_gene: TRBV6-6; CDR3nt: TGTGCCAGCAGTTACAGGGTGCGTGATGAGCAGTTCTTC; CDR3aa: CASSYRVRDEQFF
abundance: once; len: 14; d_gene: -; j_gene: TRBJ2-1; v_gene: TRBV4-1; CDR3nt: TGCGCCAGCAGCGGGGGCAGCTCCTACAATGAGCAGTTCTTC; CDR3aa: CASSGGSSYNEQFF
abundance: -; len: 14; d_gene: -; j_gene: TRBJ1-5; v_gene: TRBV18; CDR3nt: TGTGCCAGCTCAAGGGAGCGGAACAATCAGCCCCAGCATTTT; CDR3aa: CASSRERNNQPQHF
abundance: few; len: 16; d_gene: -; j_gene: TRBJ2-1; v_gene: TRBV5-6; CDR3nt: TGTGCCAGCAGCTTGCGCAGGGTCCAAACCTACAATGAGCAGTTCTTC; CDR3aa: CASSLRRVQTYNEQFF
abundance: -; len: 16; d_gene: TRBD2; j_gene: TRBJ2-3; v_gene: TRBV5-1; CDR3nt: TGCGCCAGCAGCTTCCCTAGCGGGAGGTTCACAGATACGCAGTATTTT; CDR3aa: CASSFPSGRFTDTQYF
abundance: few; len: 10; d_gene: -; j_gene: TRBJ2-1; v_gene: TRBV30; CDR3nt: TGTGCCTGGAGTGCCCATGAGCAGTTCTTC; CDR3aa: CAWSAHEQFF
abundance: -; len: 14; d_gene: -; j_gene: TRBJ2-1; v_gene: TRBV29-1; CDR3nt: TGCAGCGTTGAAGGAGGGGCTCTTATTAATGAGCAGTTCTTC; CDR3aa: CSVEGGALINEQFF
abundance: -; len: 15; d_gene: TRBD1; j_gene: TRBJ1-5; v_gene: TRBV30; CDR3nt: TGTGCCTGGAGTGTCCCGGACAGGGATAATCAGCCCCAGCATTTT; CDR3aa: CAWSVPDRDNQPQHF
abundance: once; len: 15; d_gene: -; j_gene: TRBJ2-7; v_gene: TRBV5-1; CDR3nt: TGCGCCAGCAGCTTGGCCGGGGGTCCAGCCTACGAGCAGTACTTC; CDR3aa: CASSLAGGPAYEQYF
abundance: -; len: 16; d_gene: TRBD1; j_gene: TRBJ2-2; v_gene: TRBV11-2; CDR3nt: TGTGCCAGCCGCCTGATTCGGACAGGGAACACCGGGGAGCTGTTTTTT; CDR3aa: CASRLIRTGNTGELFF
abundance: once; len: 13; d_gene: TRBD1; j_gene: TRBJ1-1; v_gene: TRBV6-6; CDR3nt: TGTGCCAGCAGGGACAGGCTAAACACTGAAGCTTTCTTT; CDR3aa: CASRDRLNTEAFF
abundance: -; len: 18; d_gene: -; j_gene: TRBJ1-4; v_gene: TRBV5-1; CDR3nt: TGCGCCAGCAGCTTGGAGTACCTTGGACAGTTTAGTAATGAAAAACTGTTTTTT; CDR3aa: CASSLEYLGQFSNEKLFF
abundance: -; len: 13; d_gene: -; j_gene: TRBJ2-7; v_gene: TRBV7-2; CDR3nt: TGTGCCAGCAGCCTAGATTACCGGGGTGAGCAGTACTTC; CDR3aa: CASSLDYRGEQYF
abundance: -; len: 15; d_gene: TRBD1; j_gene: TRBJ2-7; v_gene: TRBV5-1; CDR3nt: TGCGCCAGCAGCTCCCCTGGACAGGGTAACTACGAGCAGTACTTC; CDR3aa: CASSSPGQGNYEQYF
abundance: -; len: 11; d_gene: -; j_gene: TRBJ2-5; v_gene: TRBV20-1; CDR3nt: TGCAGTGCTAGTCTGCGGGAGACCCAGTACTTC; CDR3aa: CSASLRETQYF
abundance: -; len: 14; d_gene: TRBD2; j_gene: TRBJ2-7; v_gene: TRBV27; CDR3nt: TGTGCCAGCAGTTTAGTGGCGGGAGCGGGCGAGCAGTACTTC; CDR3aa: CASSLVAGAGEQYF
abundance: -; len: 10; d_gene: -; j_gene: TRBJ2-7; v_gene: TRBV27; CDR3nt: TGTGCCAGCCCGCGCTACGAGCAGTACTTC; CDR3aa: CASPRYEQYF
abundance: -; len: 18; d_gene: TRBD2; j_gene: TRBJ2-1; v_gene: TRBV11-1; CDR3nt: TGTGCCAGCAGCTCCCCCCCGGGTGGGGGGGTCAACCACAATGAGCAGTTCTTC; CDR3aa: CASSSPPGGGVNHNEQFF
abundance: -; len: 15; d_gene: -; j_gene: TRBJ1-1; v_gene: TRBV5-1; CDR3nt: TGCGCCAGCAGCTTGGTTACAGGGAGGAACACTGAAGCTTTCTTT; CDR3aa: CASSLVTGRNTEAFF
abundance: -; len: 16; d_gene: -; j_gene: TRBJ2-2; v_gene: TRBV7-3; CDR3nt: TGTGCCAGCAGCCCGCGGATCCAGGGTAACACCGGGGAGCTGTTTTTT; CDR3aa: CASSPRIQGNTGELFF
abundance: -; len: 14; d_gene: TRBD1; j_gene: TRBJ1-2; v_gene: TRBV5-6; CDR3nt: TGTGCCAGCAGCTCATGGCCAGGGGGTTGGGGCTACACCTTC; CDR3aa: CASSSWPGGWGYTF
abundance: -; len: 14; d_gene: -; j_gene: TRBJ2-1; v_gene: TRBV9; CDR3nt: TGTGCCAGCAGCTTCAGACAGGGAGGCAATGAGCAGTTCTTC; CDR3aa: CASSFRQGGNEQFF
abundance: few; len: 15; d_gene: -; j_gene: TRBJ1-1; v_gene: TRBV2; CDR3nt: TGTGCCAGCAGCAGGAGAACAGGGTCCTACGCTGAAGCTTTCTTT; CDR3aa: CASSRRTGSYAEAFF
abundance: -; len: 11; d_gene: -; j_gene: TRBJ2-7; v_gene: TRBV29-1; CDR3nt: TGCAGCGGCTCCCGGGACTACGAGCAGTACTTC; CDR3aa: CSGSRDYEQYF
abundance: -; len: 17; d_gene: TRBD2; j_gene: TRBJ2-1; v_gene: TRBV11-3; CDR3nt: TGTGCCAGCAGCCCGGGACTAGCGGGGGCCTGGGACAATGAGCAGTTCTTC; CDR3aa: CASSPGLAGAWDNEQFF
abundance: -; len: 15; d_gene: -; j_gene: TRBJ2-7; v_gene: TRBV5-1; CDR3nt: TGCGCCAGCAGCTCCGTAGGGGGAGGGGTTGACGAGCAGTACTTC; CDR3aa: CASSSVGGGVDEQYF
abundance: -; len: 12; d_gene: TRBD2; j_gene: TRBJ2-1; v_gene: TRBV25-1; CDR3nt: TGTGCCAGCAGTCCCCGAGAGCGGGAACAGTTCTTC; CDR3aa: CASSPREREQFF
abundance: -; len: 16; d_gene: TRBD1; j_gene: TRBJ1-4; v_gene: TRBV4-1; CDR3nt: TGCGCCAGCAGCCAAGAAGGGGGACAGGGCGGTGAAAAACTGTTTTTT; CDR3aa: CASSQEGGQGGEKLFF
abundance: -; len: 16; d_gene: TRBD2; j_gene: TRBJ2-1; v_gene: TRBV5-1; CDR3nt: TGCGCCAGCAGGACGATAGCGGGGAGCTCCTACAATGAGCAGTTCTTC; CDR3aa: CASRTIAGSSYNEQFF
abundance: -; len: 12; d_gene: -; j_gene: TRBJ2-1; v_gene: TRBV11-3; CDR3nt: TGTGCCAGCAGCCAGGAACAGGGTGAGCAGTTCTTC; CDR3aa: CASSQEQGEQFF
abundance: once; len: 17; d_gene: TRBD2; j_gene: TRBJ2-2; v_gene: TRBV7-9; CDR3nt: TGTGCCAGCAGCTTAGTTCACCTGGGACTAGCGGGCGGGGAGCTGTTTTTT; CDR3aa: CASSLVHLGLAGGELFF
abundance: -; len: 12; d_gene: -; j_gene: TRBJ1-2; v_gene: TRBV7-8; CDR3nt: TGTGCCAGCAGCTTAGGTGACTATGGCTACACCTTC; CDR3aa: CASSLGDYGYTF
abundance: -; len: 14; d_gene: TRBD1; j_gene: TRBJ2-3; v_gene: TRBV6-1; CDR3nt: TGTGCCAGCAGTGACAGGGGGCAAACAGATACGCAGTATTTT; CDR3aa: CASSDRGQTDTQYF
abundance: -; len: 14; d_gene: -; j_gene: TRBJ2-1; v_gene: TRBV9; CDR3nt: TGTGCCAGCACGAGGTCAACGGGGCCGAATGAGCAGTTCTTC; CDR3aa: CASTRSTGPNEQFF
abundance: -; len: 15; d_gene: TRBD2; j_gene: TRBJ2-1; v_gene: TRBV9; CDR3nt: TGTGCCAGCAGCGCCACTAGCGGGTCCTACAATGAGCAGTTCTTC; CDR3aa: CASSATSGSYNEQFF
abundance: -; len: 15; d_gene: TRBD1; j_gene: TRBJ1-5; v_gene: TRBV7-8; CDR3nt: TGTGCCAGCAGCAGGAGAGAGGGGGCTGGTCAGCCCCAGCATTTT; CDR3aa: CASSRREGAGQPQHF
abundance: -; len: 15; d_gene: TRBD2; j_gene: TRBJ2-1; v_gene: TRBV9; CDR3nt: TGTGCCAGCAGCTTCAGACTAGCGGGGGGACGTGAGCAGTTCTTC; CDR3aa: CASSFRLAGGREQFF
abundance: -; len: 15; d_gene: TRBD2; j_gene: TRBJ2-7; v_gene: TRBV28; CDR3nt: TGTGCCAGCAGCCTTAGCGGGAGTGGCCTGGAGGAGCAGTACTTC; CDR3aa: CASSLSGSGLEEQYF
abundance: -; len: 15; d_gene: TRBD1; j_gene: TRBJ1-5; v_gene: TRBV28; CDR3nt: TGTGCCAGCAGTGGGACAGGGGCCGGACAGGGCCCCCAGCATTTT; CDR3aa: CASSGTGAGQGPQHF